These T cell receptor beta chains were read from a single sample in a study of cytomegalovirus exposure and HLA in healthy donors. Generated by immunoSEQ multiplex PCR, the TCRdb table keeps only in-frame clones and is missing some. This table has a few hundred thousand clones, around 81% appearing once. The specimen sequenced was PBMCs. Receptor source: a woman aged 55-75 years in good health and CMV-seropositive. Both conserved end residues are part of each CDR3. The D gene is left open where the match is weak.

d_call: .; j_call: TRBJ2-7; v_call: TRBV4-1; cdr3_aa: CASSQVERSSYEQYF
d_call: TRBD2; j_call: TRBJ2-5; v_call: TRBV2; cdr3_aa: CASVSGRYQETQYF
d_call: .; j_call: TRBJ1-2; v_call: TRBV2; cdr3_aa: CASSLQGFGYGYTF
d_call: TRBD1; j_call: TRBJ1-2; v_call: TRBV6-5; cdr3_aa: CASRGTANYGYTF
d_call: TRBD1; j_call: TRBJ1-1; v_call: TRBV5-5; cdr3_aa: CASSLTGALLNTEAFF
d_call: .; j_call: TRBJ2-7; v_call: TRBV2; cdr3_aa: CASRNRDNSYEQYF
d_call: .; j_call: TRBJ2-3; v_call: TRBV5-1; cdr3_aa: CASSTGHKTDTQYF
d_call: .; j_call: TRBJ2-7; v_call: TRBV9; cdr3_aa: CASSVHLGNEQYF
d_call: TRBD2; j_call: TRBJ2-7; v_call: TRBV27; cdr3_aa: CASSSYSGAPYEQYF
d_call: .; j_call: TRBJ1-4; v_call: TRBV28; cdr3_aa: CASRTLRPLEKLFF
d_call: .; j_call: TRBJ1-5; v_call: TRBV28; cdr3_aa: CASSLRSGGNQPQHF
d_call: .; j_call: TRBJ2-7; v_call: TRBV19; cdr3_aa: CASSGSGWAYEQYF
d_call: TRBD2; j_call: TRBJ2-5; v_call: TRBV2; cdr3_aa: CASGLAETQYF
d_call: .; j_call: TRBJ2-7; v_call: TRBV5-1; cdr3_aa: CASSPVEVWVEQYF
d_call: .; j_call: TRBJ2-5; v_call: TRBV5-1; cdr3_aa: CASSLDSQETQYF
d_call: TRBD1; j_call: TRBJ2-7; v_call: TRBV7-9; cdr3_aa: CSSSLAQGDPYEQYF
d_call: .; j_call: TRBJ1-1; v_call: TRBV28; cdr3_aa: CASSLTSGWNTEAFF
d_call: TRBD1; j_call: TRBJ2-1; v_call: TRBV27; cdr3_aa: CASSFPNRGEEQFF
d_call: .; j_call: TRBJ2-3; v_call: TRBV7-9; cdr3_aa: CASSDVSGDTQYF
d_call: .; j_call: TRBJ2-2; v_call: TRBV5-1; cdr3_aa: CASRLQGRTNTGELFF
d_call: TRBD2; j_call: TRBJ2-1; v_call: TRBV27; cdr3_aa: CASSLGLGLAGAVGNEQFF
d_call: .; j_call: TRBJ1-1; v_call: TRBV14; cdr3_aa: CASSQGRGTTEAFF
d_call: .; j_call: TRBJ1-1; v_call: TRBV19; cdr3_aa: CASSIFGLNTEAFF
d_call: .; j_call: TRBJ2-1; v_call: TRBV6-5; cdr3_aa: CASSYVGRNNEQFF
d_call: TRBD2; j_call: TRBJ2-1; v_call: TRBV27; cdr3_aa: CASNLLAGVSNEQFF
d_call: .; j_call: TRBJ2-3; v_call: TRBV6-1; cdr3_aa: CASRGADGGTDTQYF
d_call: .; j_call: TRBJ1-1; v_call: TRBV28; cdr3_aa: CASSSPMGHGTEAFF
d_call: TRBD2; j_call: TRBJ2-7; v_call: TRBV7-3; cdr3_aa: CASSLMAVAGGYEQYF
d_call: TRBD1; j_call: TRBJ1-5; v_call: TRBV2; cdr3_aa: CASSTTDRVSNQPQHF
d_call: TRBD1; j_call: TRBJ2-7; v_call: TRBV29-1; cdr3_aa: CSVALGQGDPYEQYF
d_call: TRBD2; j_call: TRBJ2-2; v_call: TRBV12-5; cdr3_aa: CASGLGLAGNTGELFF
d_call: TRBD1; j_call: TRBJ2-1; v_call: TRBV5-1; cdr3_aa: CASKGTGPNEQFF
d_call: .; j_call: TRBJ1-2; v_call: TRBV5-5; cdr3_aa: CASSPLLYNYGYTF
d_call: .; j_call: TRBJ1-1; v_call: TRBV7-9; cdr3_aa: CASNQGQVNTEAFF
d_call: .; j_call: TRBJ2-2; v_call: TRBV9; cdr3_aa: CASSVDGYGGRTGELFF
d_call: .; j_call: TRBJ1-1; v_call: TRBV6-5; cdr3_aa: CASSYEINTEAFF
d_call: TRBD2; j_call: TRBJ2-7; v_call: TRBV4-1; cdr3_aa: CASRQTSGTNYEQYF
d_call: .; j_call: TRBJ2-1; v_call: TRBV11-2; cdr3_aa: CASSLGRGLGYEQFF
d_call: TRBD2; j_call: TRBJ2-1; v_call: TRBV29-1; cdr3_aa: CSVEDGTSYQFF
d_call: .; j_call: TRBJ1-1; v_call: TRBV4-2; cdr3_aa: CASSQEVRTEAFF
d_call: TRBD2; j_call: TRBJ2-5; v_call: TRBV5-4; cdr3_aa: CASSAPGLAVQETQYF
d_call: .; j_call: TRBJ2-1; v_call: TRBV21-1; cdr3_aa: CASSKEDCPYNEQFF
d_call: TRBD2; j_call: TRBJ2-3; v_call: TRBV5-1; cdr3_aa: CASSSGGRITDTQYF
d_call: TRBD1; j_call: TRBJ1-1; v_call: TRBV9; cdr3_aa: CASSPGTGIGRDTEAFF
d_call: .; j_call: TRBJ1-2; v_call: TRBV28; cdr3_aa: CASSLFWGGGRGRYGYTF
d_call: .; j_call: TRBJ2-3; v_call: TRBV2; cdr3_aa: CATARGHSSTDTQYF
d_call: .; j_call: TRBJ1-3; v_call: TRBV6-5; cdr3_aa: CASSYRHSSGNTIYF
d_call: .; j_call: TRBJ1-3; v_call: TRBV15; cdr3_aa: CATSRDRQHTGNTIYF
d_call: .; j_call: TRBJ2-7; v_call: TRBV10-1; cdr3_aa: CASSESGATYEQYF
d_call: TRBD2; j_call: TRBJ2-7; v_call: TRBV5-6; cdr3_aa: CASSLGLADYEQYF
d_call: TRBD1; j_call: TRBJ1-5; v_call: TRBV7-9; cdr3_aa: CSSSSVQGANQPQHF
d_call: TRBD1; j_call: TRBJ1-4; v_call: TRBV7-8; cdr3_aa: CATRPERGQSSEKLFF
d_call: .; j_call: TRBJ1-5; v_call: TRBV19; cdr3_aa: CASSMGHREPQHF
d_call: .; j_call: TRBJ2-1; v_call: TRBV30; cdr3_aa: CAWIADSYHNEQFF
d_call: TRBD1; j_call: TRBJ2-7; v_call: TRBV15; cdr3_aa: CATSRNRGAQFEQYF
d_call: TRBD1; j_call: TRBJ2-2; v_call: TRBV5-1; cdr3_aa: CASSSRTGASLTGELFF
d_call: TRBD1; j_call: TRBJ2-2; v_call: TRBV5-1; cdr3_aa: CASRWTGVNTGELFF
d_call: TRBD1; j_call: TRBJ1-1; v_call: TRBV27; cdr3_aa: CASSLSRTGVRTEAFF
d_call: TRBD2; j_call: TRBJ2-7; v_call: TRBV19; cdr3_aa: CVASRFSGLAGGVYEQYF
d_call: .; j_call: TRBJ1-5; v_call: TRBV19; cdr3_aa: CASSGGDQPQHF